This T cell receptor beta chain originates from a study of blood T cell repertoires in COVID-19. Study summary: From the United States, Italy and Spain came samples of acute and convalescent COVID-19. PBMCs, B-cell-depleted T cells, or T cells provided the cDNA or gDNA that made up the material.

As handled by the study authors: For nucleated cells, counts were estimated from reference gene primer amplification. Method: immunoSEQ multiplex PCR; TCRdb's copy keeps in-frame clones and lacks some. From that table come the V and J calls and clone size; the DNA was used to work out D and trimming. The table lists about 76,000 clones, around 90% of them singletons. Input material: peripheral blood. This receptor was obtained from a man aged 50-60 years with active COVID-19.

CDR3 in DNA: TGTGCCAGCACCTCCGGGACAGATCTTTATGGCTACACCTTC. This codes for CASTSGTDLYGYTF. This sequence joins TRBV5-6 and TRBJ1-2, with 7 bases lining up with TRBD1. This CDR3 comprises 14 residues. Germline lookup yields CDR1 SGHDT and CDR2 YYEEEE. After removal of 6 bases from V and 5 bases from J, the junction contained 10 bases not matched to a gene.